Following are 20 T cell receptor beta chains from one sample sequenced in a study of cytomegalovirus exposure and HLA in healthy donors (dated by TCRdb to 2017 to 2019). The protocol used for the library was the immunoSEQ multiplex PCR assay. For the multiplex PCR, a mixture combining 60 forward primers for TCR Vbeta segments and 13 reverse primers for TCR Jbeta segments was used. The source is immuneACCESS, and TCRdb retained only in-frame sequences with V and J called. Part of the clones is not carried over; for the studies checked, unresolved V genes explain less than half of this, and the remainder is unexplained. This sample gives roughly 150,000 clones in total; around 80% of them show up just once. The top ten clonotypes cover about 2.5% of the sample. The specimen sequenced was PBMCs. The source of these receptors is a male donor in good health and CMV-seronegative.

The CDR3 loop reads CASSVVGDYFPNEQFF. The CDR3 region has the DNA TGTGCCAGCAGCGTAGTGGGGGACTACTTCCCCAATGAGCAGTTCTTC. This chain uses TRBV9 with TRBJ2-1; 7 nucleotides agree with TRBD2. V dropped 0 bases and J dropped 6; count of bases not matched to a gene: 9. Per the germline V gene, CDR1 is SGDLS and CDR2 is YYNGEE. This CDR3 spans 16 amino acids.

This clone was counted a few times. The chain recombines TRBV27 with TRBJ1-2; 8 nucleotides align to TRBD1. V lost 5 bases and J lost 1; bases outside the gene matches: 0. Germline CDR1 MNHEY, CDR2 SMNVEV (reference sequence). The CDR3 is made up of 13 amino acids. The CDR3 region is CASSGQGNYGYTF. CDR3 coding DNA: TGTGCCAGCAGTGGACAGGGTAACTATGGCTACACCTTC.

The chain employs TRBV5-1 and TRBJ2-2; TRBD2 is a possible D gene (6 bases). The CDR3 consists of 15 residues. V gave up 4 bases and J gave up 6 bases, with 16 bases separating them. Per germline, CDR1 SGHRS and CDR2 YFSETQ. The CDR3, as DNA: TGCGCCAGCAGCCCTCGACTAGTTTCGTCCGGGGAGCTGTTTTTT. Its translation: CASSPRLVSSGELFF.

The genes are TRBV5-4 and TRBJ1-3, with 9 bases identical to TRBD1. CDR1 and CDR2 (germline): SGHNT, YYREEE (reference sequence). Trimming removed 4 bases from V and 0 bases from J; junction bases left unmatched: 5. The CDR3 spans 16 residues. The CDR3 sequence is CASSPLQGASGNTIYF. DNA for the CDR3: TGTGCCAGCAGCCCATTACAGGGGGCCTCTGGAAACACCATATATTTT.

This sequence joins TRBV27 and TRBJ1-6; the D gene is possibly TRBD1 (6 bases). There are 15 residues in the CDR3. Looked up from germline, CDR1 is MNHEY and CDR2 is SMNVEV (reference sequence). The CDR3 DNA follows: TGTGCGGTCGGACAGAACCGGCCCTATAATTCACCCCTCCACTTT. This gives the protein CAVGQNRPYNSPLHF.

This clone was seen more than once but under ten times. The gene calls are TRBV27 and TRBJ1-5, with unresolved D. Per germline, CDR1 MNHEY and CDR2 SMNVEV (reference sequence). The CDR3 covers 13 residues. Trimming stripped 3 bases from V and 3 bases from J, with 6 bases between. Here the CDR3 reads CASSFGINQPQHF. DNA of the CDR3: TGTGCCAGCAGTTTTGGCATCAATCAGCCCCAGCATTTT.

The chain is built from TRBV9 and TRBJ2-2; tentative D call: TRBD1 (6 bases). The CDR3 is 13 residues long. From germline, CDR1 is SGDLS and CDR2 YYNGEE. Trimming stripped 3 bases from V and 6 bases from J, with 9 bases between. CDR3 amino acids: CASSARGSGELFF. Written as DNA, the CDR3 is TGTGCCAGCAGCGCCAGGGGATCCGGGGAGCTGTTTTTT.

The chain couples TRBV7-9 to TRBJ2-1; 11 bases map to TRBD2. The J segment lost 2 bases and the V segment lost 5 bases, leaving 2 bases of the junction unmatched. CDR3 length: 15 residues. Per germline, CDR1 SEHNR and CDR2 FQNEAQ (reference sequence). CDR3 nucleotide sequence: TGTGCCAGCAGCCGACTAGCGGGGACCTACAATGAGCAGTTCTTC. Translated: CASSRLAGTYNEQFF.

The gene calls are TRBV7-2 and TRBJ1-5; maybe TRBD1 (6 bases). Germline CDR1 reads SGHTA; CDR2 reads FQGNSA. V lost 5 bases to trimming and J lost 4 bases, with 18 bases between them. This CDR3 comprises 16 residues. CDR3 sequence reads: CASSATRGATNQPQHF. The CDR3 DNA is TGTGCCAGCAGCGCGACTCGGGGGGCAACGAATCAGCCCCAGCATTTT.

The chain combines TRBV5-8 with TRBJ1-2, with a tentative D call TRBD1 (6 bases). The CDR3 covers 15 residues. Trimming took 2 bases from V and 2 from J, leaving 13 bases between them. In germline, CDR1 is SGHTS, CDR2 YDEGEE. The CDR3 loop reads CASSFRGAGNYGYTF. The CDR3 DNA follows: TGTGCCAGCAGCTTCCGGGGGGCAGGGAACTATGGCTACACCTTC.

The gene calls are TRBV5-5 and TRBJ1-2; 10 bases line up with TRBD1. There are 15 residues in the CDR3. Germline V gene sequence: CDR1 SGHKS, CDR2 YYEKEE (reference sequence). Trimming at V came to 4 bases and at J to 4 bases, leaving 7 bases not matched to a gene. In DNA, the CDR3 is TGTGCCAGCAGCGCCGGGACAGGGGCCGGCTATGGCTACACCTTC. Its translation is CASSAGTGAGYGYTF.

V usage is TRBV11-2 and J usage is TRBJ2-2, with 11 bases fitting TRBD1. Per the germline V gene, CDR1 is SGHAT and CDR2 is FQNNGV. The CDR3 is made up of 16 amino acids. J gave up 6 bases and V 6 bases, and 9 bases lay outside the gene matches. As DNA, the CDR3 is TGTGCCAGCAGGGGGCCGGGGACAGGGGGAGCCGGGGAGCTGTTTTTT. Encoded protein: CASRGPGTGGAGELFF. Variable domain in full (rest from reference TRBV11-2 and TRBJ2-2): EAGVAQSPRYKIIEKRQSVAFWCNPISGHATLYWYQQILGQGPKLLIQFQNNGVVDDSQLPKDRFSAERLKGVDSTLKIQPAKLEDSAVYLCASRGPGTGGAGELFFGEGSRLTVL.

This chain joins TRBV6-5 and TRBJ1-6, with D possibly TRBD1 on 5 matching bases. The CDR3 spans 15 residues. Trimming left V 4 bases short and J 8 bases short, with 15 bases between. The V gene's germline CDR1 is MNHEY and CDR2 SVGAGI. CDR3 in amino acids: CASSLDLVGDSPLHF. The CDR3, as DNA: TGTGCCAGCAGTTTGGACCTTGTAGGGGATTCACCCCTCCACTTT.

The chain is built from TRBV5-1 and TRBJ1-2; a weak D match, TRBD1 (6 bases). Trimming removed 4 bases from V and 4 bases from J, with 17 bases in between. The CDR3 loop spans 15 amino acids. In germline, CDR1 is SGHRS, CDR2 YFSETQ. The CDR3 protein is CASSPQGQIPYGYTF. The CDR3 DNA is TGCGCCAGCAGCCCACAGGGCCAAATCCCCTATGGCTACACCTTC. The full variable domain, in which reference TRBV5-1 and TRBJ1-2 provide the parts outside the CDR3, is KAGVTQTPRYLIKTRGQQVTLSCSPISGHRSVSWYQQTPGQGLQFLFEYFSETQRNKGNFPGRFSGRQFSNSRSEMNVSTLELGDSALYLCASSPQGQIPYGYTFGSGTRLTVV.

The chain recombines TRBV10-2 with TRBJ1-1; D is unresolved. This CDR3 is built from 12 residues. Per the germline V gene, CDR1 is WSHSY and CDR2 is SAAADI. With 4 bases removed from V and 1 base from J, the gap between germline ends came to 4 bases. The chain's CDR3 is CASSVQNTEAFF. Written as DNA, the CDR3 is TGCGCCAGCAGTGTACAGAACACTGAAGCTTTCTTT.

The rearrangement links TRBV7-9 to TRBJ1-2; 11 bases fit TRBD1. This CDR3 region has 15 residues. The germline V gene has CDR1 SEHNR and CDR2 FQNEAQ (reference sequence). J lost 5 bases, V lost 5 bases, and 7 bases had no gene match. This CDR3 reads CASSAADRGLYGYTF. Here the CDR3 DNA reads TGTGCCAGCAGCGCAGCGGACAGGGGGCTATATGGCTACACCTTC.

J is TRBJ2-3 and V is TRBV19; no clear D gene. Trimming took off 5 bases at V and 5 bases at J, with 23 bases between the two ends. Germline-derived CDR1 and CDR2 are LNHDA and SQIVND (reference sequence). This CDR3 spans 17 amino acids. CDR3 protein: CASSRGLGWIQGDTQYF. CDR3 DNA: TGTGCCAGTAGTCGTGGCCTCGGGTGGATACAAGGAGATACGCAGTATTTT.

The rearrangement uses TRBV29-1 and TRBJ2-1; weak D call: TRBD2 (6 bases). Germline-derived CDR1 and CDR2 are SQVTM and ANQGSEA. The V end was cut by 1 base, the J end by 6 bases, with 10 bases between. The CDR3 has 13 amino acids. The CDR3 reads CSVEVIGGNEQFF. The DNA for the CDR3 is TGCAGCGTTGAAGTTATCGGGGGCAATGAGCAGTTCTTC.

The V call is TRBV27, the J call TRBJ1-4, with 7 bases lining up with TRBD1. V lost 8 bases, J lost 6 bases, and 9 bases stayed unmatched. CDR1 and CDR2 (germline): MNHEY, SMNVEV (reference sequence). This CDR3 region has 14 residues. CDR3 loop: CASRRQGVDEKLFF. The DNA of the CDR3 is TGTGCCAGCCGAAGACAGGGTGTGGATGAAAAACTGTTTTTT.

V gene TRBV6-1 combines with J gene TRBJ1-1; no clear D gene. In germline, CDR1 is MNHNS, CDR2 SASEGT. The V end lost 3 bases, the J end lost 0 bases, and 11 bases lay between the germline ends. CDR3 length equals 15 residues. The CDR3 DNA is TGTGCCAGCAGTGACTCCGGACTTATGAACACTGAAGCTTTCTTT. Translating it yields CASSDSGLMNTEAFF.